This T cell receptor (beta chain) comes out of a study of T cell repertoires in cytomegalovirus infection. Overall study context: CMV infection together with matching HLA type was indicated by public TCR beta signatures. Study outcomes and limitations: Across the ex vivo response, the dominant clonotypes were HLA-C-restricted CMV-specific TCR beta clonotypes. Using cumulative public TCR beta family frequency, the authors identified those who carried CMV together with the relevant HLA.

TCRdb redid the calling of the reads with MiXCR, one entry per CDR3 protein. The sample gives roughly 640,000 distinct CDR3 sequences, roughly 26% of which show up once; approximately 8.2% is in the top ten. This CDR3 comprises 17 residues. With 7 bases clipped from V and 4 bases from J, the junction kept 13 bases outside the gene matches. Germline V CDR1 and CDR2: LNHNV, YYDKDF (reference sequence). This clonotype was counted only a few times. Its antigen is not identified. The TCR was taken from a human donor in good health (CMV status not recorded). Some clones in this sample may be carry-over from other donors' samples. The V and J genes are TRBV15 and TRBJ2-1, with 10 bases aligning to TRBD2. Sequencing was done on a sample of CD8+ T cells from PBMCs. CDR3 loop: CATTPSLAGALYNEQFF. For the CDR3, the DNA is TGTGCCACCACGCCTTCCCTAGCGGGGGCTTTGTACAATGAGCAGTTCTTC. Complete variable domain (other parts from reference TRBV15 and TRBJ2-1): DAMVIQNPRYQVTQFGKPVTLSCSQTLNHNVMYWYQQKSSQAPKLLFHYYDKDFNNEADTPDNFQSRRPNTSFCFLDIRSPGLGDTAMYLCATTPSLAGALYNEQFFGPGTRLTVL.